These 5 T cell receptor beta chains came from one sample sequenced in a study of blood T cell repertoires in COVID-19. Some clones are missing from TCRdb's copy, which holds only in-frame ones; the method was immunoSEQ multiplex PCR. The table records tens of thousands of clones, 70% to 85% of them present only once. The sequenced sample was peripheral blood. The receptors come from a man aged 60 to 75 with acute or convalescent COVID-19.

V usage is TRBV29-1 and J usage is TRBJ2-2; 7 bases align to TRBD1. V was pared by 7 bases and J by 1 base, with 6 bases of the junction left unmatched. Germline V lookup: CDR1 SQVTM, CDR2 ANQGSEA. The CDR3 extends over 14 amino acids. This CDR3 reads CSGQRGQNTGELFF. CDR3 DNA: TGCAGCGGCCAAAGGGGGCAGAACACCGGGGAGCTGTTTTTT.

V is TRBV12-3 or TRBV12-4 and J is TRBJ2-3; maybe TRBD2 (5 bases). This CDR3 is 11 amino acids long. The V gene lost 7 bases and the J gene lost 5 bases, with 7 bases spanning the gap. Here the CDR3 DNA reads TGTGCCAGCACTGGAGGAGATACGCAGTATTTT. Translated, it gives CASTGGDTQYF.

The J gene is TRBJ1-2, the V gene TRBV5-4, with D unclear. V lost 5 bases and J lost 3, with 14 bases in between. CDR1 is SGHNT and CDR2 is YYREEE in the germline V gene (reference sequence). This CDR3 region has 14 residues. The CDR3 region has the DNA TGTGCCAGCAGTCCGGCCGGGTCCGACTATGGCTACACCTTC. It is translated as CASSPAGSDYGYTF.

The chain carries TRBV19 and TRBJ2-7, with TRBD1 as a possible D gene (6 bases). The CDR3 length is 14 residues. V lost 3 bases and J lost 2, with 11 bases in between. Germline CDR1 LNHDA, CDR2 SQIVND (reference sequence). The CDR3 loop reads CASSIEQGPYEQYF. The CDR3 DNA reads TGTGCCAGTAGTATCGAACAGGGTCCCTACGAGCAGTACTTC.

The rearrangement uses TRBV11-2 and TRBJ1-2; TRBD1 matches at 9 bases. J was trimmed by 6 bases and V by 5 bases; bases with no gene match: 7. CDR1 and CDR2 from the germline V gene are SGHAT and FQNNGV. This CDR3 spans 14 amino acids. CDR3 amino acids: CASSIGQGFDGYTF. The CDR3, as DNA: TGTGCCAGCAGCATCGGACAGGGGTTCGATGGCTACACCTTC.